This TCR beta chain was captured in a study of identical twins. TCRdb called the 5' RACE reads again in MiXCR, with one record for every CDR3 protein. The data contain 600,000 to 850,000 distinct CDR3 sequences, roughly 20% of them singletons. General observations from the study: Conclusions rested on cross-sectional statistics rather than following the same donors. Beta out-of-frame sequences showed weaker excess sharing between twins.

Points on this clonotype: The antigen remains unidentified.

In addition, the sample was reused for a study of T cells expressing NK-cell markers. According to that study: Sorting of alpha-beta TCR T cells alone was achieved in several experiments with an anti-gamma-delta TCR antibody.

Sequenced: PBMCs. The receptor's source is a woman aged 18-29 years in good health.

The CDR3 coding sequence is TGCAGTGCTAGCGGGCAGGGGGATCAGCCCCAGCATTTT. Its translation: CSASGQGDQPQHF. The genes are TRBV20-1 and TRBJ1-5; the match to TRBD1 covers 7 bases. This CDR3 is built from 13 residues. Germline values: CDR1 DFQATT, CDR2 SNEGSKA (reference sequence). V gave up 3 bases and J gave up 5 bases; unmatched junction bases: 4.